These 21 T cell receptor beta chains originate from one sample sequenced in a study of T cell responses to AZD1222 COVID-19 vaccine. The data were produced by immunoSEQ multiplex PCR, yet TCRdb's version contains in-frame clones alone and is incomplete. The table shows roughly 140,000 clones, with about 91% occurring only once. The sample here was peripheral blood, taken on day 0 of MenACWY control vaccination. The receptors come from an adult in good health.

This sequence joins TRBV7-2 and TRBJ2-5; D is undetermined. Germline-derived CDR1 and CDR2 are SGHTA and FQGNSA. Trimming shortened V by 0 bases and J by 0 bases, and 5 bases separated the two germline ends. CDR3 length: 14 residues. The CDR3 is CASSLAGYQETQYF. The CDR3 DNA follows: TGTGCCAGCAGCTTAGCGGGTTACCAAGAGACCCAGTACTTC.

The gene calls are TRBV10-3 and TRBJ2-3, with 12 bases that match TRBD2. The length of the CDR3 is 16 residues. The ends lost 2 bases at V and 3 bases at J; junction bases unmatched: 3. Germline lookup yields CDR1 ENHRY and CDR2 SYGVKD. CDR3 bases: TGTGCCATCAGTGAGGGACTAGCGGGAACAACAGATACGCAGTATTTT. Its protein product is CAISEGLAGTTDTQYF.

The genes are TRBV2 and TRBJ1-6; 7 bases line up with TRBD1. The CDR3 is made up of 14 amino acids. Germline V lookup: CDR1 SNHLY, CDR2 FYNNEI. The V gene end was trimmed by 3 bases and the J gene end by 8 bases; junction bases not matched to a gene: 4. The CDR3 sequence: CASSELGTDSPLHF. The DNA for the CDR3 is TGTGCCAGCAGTGAGTTGGGGACAGATTCACCCCTCCACTTT.

The chain joins TRBV18 to TRBJ1-1; the D gene is possibly TRBD1 (5 bases). CDR1 KGHSH and CDR2 LQKENI come from the germline V gene. The CDR3 contains 14 residues. V was cut by 2 bases and J by 5 bases, with 12 bases left in between. CDR3 bases: TGTGCCAGCTCACCATGGTCAGGGCGGACTGAAGCTTTCTTT. Translating gives CASSPWSGRTEAFF.

This clone came up a few times. This rearrangement joins TRBV19 to TRBJ2-1; TRBD2 matches 7 bases. This CDR3 contains 13 residues. J gave up 6 bases and V 10 bases, and 9 bases lay outside the gene matches. Germline CDR1 LNHDA, CDR2 SQIVND (reference sequence). Here the CDR3 reads CATGLAAINEQFF. Written as DNA, the CDR3 is TGTGCCACTGGGCTAGCGGCAATCAATGAGCAGTTCTTC.

The genes are TRBV4-2 and TRBJ2-2, with D uncertain. V shed 1 base and J shed 3 bases, with 6 bases lying between them. The V gene's germline CDR1 is LGHNA and CDR2 YNFKEQ. The CDR3 is made up of 14 amino acids. As DNA, the CDR3 is TGTGCCAGCAGCCAAGTGGGCCACACCGGGGAGCTGTTTTTT. Encoded protein: CASSQVGHTGELFF.

This chain connects TRBV7-9 to TRBJ1-2; tentatively, D is TRBD1 (6 bases). CDR3 length: 13 residues. Germline V CDR1 and CDR2: SEHNR, FQNEAQ (reference sequence). Trimming left V 4 bases short and J 4 bases short, with 10 bases between. The CDR3, as DNA: TGTGCCAGCAGCTCTGCAGGGGTCTATGGCTACACCTTC. Protein product: CASSSAGVYGYTF.

This clone has a handful of counts. The CDR3 here is CATSVGGNYGYTF. CDR3 coding DNA: TGTGCCACCAGTGTTGGGGGGAACTATGGCTACACCTTC. V usage is TRBV24-1 and J usage is TRBJ1-2; possible D gene TRBD1, 5 bases. The CDR3 length is 13 residues. Trimming shortened V by 5 bases and J by 2 bases, and 8 bases separated the two germline ends. The germline gives CDR1 KGHDR, CDR2 SFDVKD.

This chain joins TRBV10-3 and TRBJ2-1; D uncertain. V dropped 0 bases and J dropped 9 bases, with 9 bases sitting between them. The CDR3 has 13 amino acids. Germline V gene data show CDR1 as ENHRY and CDR2 as SYGVKD. This CDR3 reads CAISESQYSEQFF. DNA for the CDR3: TGTGCCATCAGTGAGTCGCAGTATAGTGAGCAGTTCTTC.

This clone appeared a few times. This chain joins TRBV12-3 or TRBV12-4 and TRBJ1-2; no clear D gene. Trimming cost V 3 bases and J 7 bases, with 9 bases left between them. CDR3 length: 12 amino acids. Here the CDR3 DNA reads TGTGCCAGCAGTTTGTGGGGTGGTGGCTACACCTTC. Protein sequence: CASSLWGGGYTF.

This clone was recorded a few times. J is TRBJ2-3 and V is TRBV18; TRBD1 might be the D (6 bases). Germline V gene sequence: CDR1 KGHSH, CDR2 LQKENI. CDR3 length equals 13 residues. V was cut by 1 base and J by 4 bases, with 6 bases left in between. The CDR3 bases are TGTGCCAGCTCACCACAGGGGGCAGATACGCAGTATTTT. It yields the protein CASSPQGADTQYF.

The J gene is TRBJ1-5, the V gene TRBV5-1; no clear D. The CDR3 loop spans 15 amino acids. Germline CDR1 reads SGHRS; CDR2 reads YFSETQ. The V and J ends lost 4 bases and 3 bases respectively, with 14 bases between them. The CDR3 protein is CASSETPGSNQPQHF. The CDR3 bases are TGCGCCAGCAGCGAGACGCCGGGTTCCAATCAGCCCCAGCATTTT.

The chain employs TRBV11-2 and TRBJ2-7; 13 nucleotides agree with TRBD2. The CDR3 is made up of 15 amino acids. With 5 bases clipped from V and 0 bases from J, the junction kept 1 base outside the gene matches. Germline lookup yields CDR1 SGHAT and CDR2 FQNNGV. The CDR3 DNA reads as TGTGCCAGCAGCCGACTAGCGGGAGGCTCCTACGAGCAGTACTTC. This encodes CASSRLAGGSYEQYF. Variable domain in full (rest from reference TRBV11-2 and TRBJ2-7): EAGVAQSPRYKIIEKRQSVAFWCNPISGHATLYWYQQILGQGPKLLIQFQNNGVVDDSQLPKDRFSAERLKGVDSTLKIQPAKLEDSAVYLCASSRLAGGSYEQYFGPGTRLTVT.

V is TRBV5-4 and J is TRBJ1-2; D gene unclear. Per germline, CDR1 SGHNT and CDR2 YYREEE (reference sequence). The CDR3 contains 13 residues. The germline V and J ends were trimmed by 0 bases and 4 bases, with 7 bases remaining between them. CDR3 in DNA: TGTGCCAGCAGCTTGGACGGCTCCTATGGCTACACCTTC. As protein: CASSLDGSYGYTF.

The V and J genes are TRBV27 and TRBJ2-2, with 9 bases fitting TRBD1. V was clipped by 5 bases and J by 6 bases; unmatched bases: 13. The CDR3 loop spans 17 amino acids. Per the germline V gene, CDR1 is MNHEY and CDR2 is SMNVEV (reference sequence). The CDR3 sequence is CASSLRMGQGYAGELFF. The CDR3 DNA follows: TGTGCCAGCAGTCTACGAATGGGACAGGGATACGCCGGGGAGCTGTTTTTT.

The rearrangement joins TRBV9 to TRBJ1-1, with 9 bases that match TRBD1. V dropped 4 bases and J dropped 1; count of bases not matched to a gene: 2. There are 14 residues in the CDR3. CDR1 is SGDLS and CDR2 is YYNGEE in the germline V gene. CDR3 amino acids: CASSPGQGNTEAFF. The CDR3 DNA sequence: TGTGCCAGCAGCCCGGGACAGGGGAACACTGAAGCTTTCTTT.

The chain combines TRBV30 with TRBJ2-5; D unresolved. The V end lost 0 bases, the J end lost 7 bases, and 12 bases lay between the germline ends. The CDR3 length is 13 residues. CDR1 is GTSNPN, CDR2 SVGIG, per germline (reference sequence). CDR3 coding DNA: TGTGCCTGGAGTGTAGGAGACTGGGGGACCCAGTACTTC. Encoded protein: CAWSVGDWGTQYF.

The CDR3 is CASSPLHLAGNTEAFF. The DNA for the CDR3 is TGTGCCAGCAGCCCTCTTCATCTAGCAGGGAACACTGAAGCTTTCTTT. This chain uses TRBV11-2 with TRBJ1-1, with D uncertain. This CDR3 is 16 amino acids long. The germline CDR1 and CDR2 sequences are SGHAT and FQNNGV. Trimming stripped 5 bases from V and 1 base from J, with 17 bases between. Supplemented by reference TRBV11-2 and TRBJ1-1, the full variable domain reads EAGVAQSPRYKIIEKRQSVAFWCNPISGHATLYWYQQILGQGPKLLIQFQNNGVVDDSQLPKDRFSAERLKGVDSTLKIQPAKLEDSAVYLCASSPLHLAGNTEAFFGQGTRLTVV.

The gene calls are TRBV20-1 and TRBJ2-5; TRBD1 is a possible D gene (6 bases). Trimming cost V 3 bases and J 5 bases, with 16 bases left between them. The CDR3 consists of 14 residues. CDR1 is DFQATT and CDR2 is SNEGSKA in the germline V gene (reference sequence). The CDR3 protein is CSASREGGWETQYF. CDR3 coding DNA: TGCAGTGCTAGTAGAGAAGGGGGATGGGAGACCCAGTACTTC.

In nucleotides, the CDR3 is TGTGCCAGTAGTCCTCGCATGAACACTGAAGCTTTCTTT. This sequence encodes CASSPRMNTEAFF. This chain joins TRBV19 and TRBJ1-1, with D uncertain. This CDR3 spans 13 amino acids. V was clipped by 5 bases and J by 0 bases, with 7 bases between them. In germline, CDR1 is LNHDA, CDR2 SQIVND (reference sequence).

The rearrangement uses TRBV29-1 and TRBJ2-3; no clear D. V gave up 7 bases and J gave up 5 bases, with 13 bases separating them. The V gene's germline CDR1 is SQVTM and CDR2 ANQGSEA. The CDR3 covers 12 residues. The CDR3 reads CSADESGDTQYF. The DNA of the CDR3 is TGCAGCGCGGACGAGTCGGGAGATACGCAGTATTTT.